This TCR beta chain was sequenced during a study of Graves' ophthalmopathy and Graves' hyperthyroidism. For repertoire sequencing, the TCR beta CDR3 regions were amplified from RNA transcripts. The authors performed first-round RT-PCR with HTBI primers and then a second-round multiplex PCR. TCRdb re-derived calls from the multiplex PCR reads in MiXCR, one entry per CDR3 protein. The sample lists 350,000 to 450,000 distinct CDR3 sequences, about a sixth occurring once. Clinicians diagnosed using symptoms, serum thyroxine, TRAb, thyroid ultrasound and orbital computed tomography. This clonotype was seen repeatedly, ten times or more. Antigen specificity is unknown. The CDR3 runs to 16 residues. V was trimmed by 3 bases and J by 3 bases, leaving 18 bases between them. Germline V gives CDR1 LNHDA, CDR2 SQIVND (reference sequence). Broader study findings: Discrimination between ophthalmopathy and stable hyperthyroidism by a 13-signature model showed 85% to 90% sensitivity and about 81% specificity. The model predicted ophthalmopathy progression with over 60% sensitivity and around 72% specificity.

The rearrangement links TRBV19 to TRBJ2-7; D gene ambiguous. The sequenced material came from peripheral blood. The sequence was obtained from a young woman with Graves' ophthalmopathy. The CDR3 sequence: CASSMGSGPPLYEQYF. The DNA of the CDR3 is TGTGCCAGTAGTATGGGTTCTGGACCACCTCTCTACGAGCAGTACTTC.